This TCR beta chain stems from a study of shared clonotypes between healthy human individuals. Assay: immunoSEQ multiplex PCR; the TCRdb copy retains only in-frame clones and omits some. This table has some 500,000 clones, roughly 95% appearing once. Broader study findings: Naive subsets, compared against memory subsets, generally had larger estimated richness values.

The CDR3 totals 14 residues. V dropped 6 bases and J dropped 8 bases, with 17 bases sitting between them. Per germline, CDR1 SGHTA and CDR2 FQGNSA. About this clone itself: The antigen is undetermined.

The source of this sequence is a woman aged 30 to 39 in good health. The chain links TRBV7-2 to TRBJ2-1, with D perhaps being TRBD1 or TRBD2 (5 bases each). Sample: naive CD4+ T cells sorted from blood. This sample's subset: CD45RA+ positively selected. CDR3 protein: CASRDTRTRDEQFF. The DNA for the CDR3 is TGTGCCAGCAGGGACACTAGGACCAGAGATGAGCAGTTCTTC.